The sequence of this TCR beta chain was determined in a study of T cell responses to AZD1222 COVID-19 vaccine. Study-wide results and caveats: The peak T cell response came first, and repertoires were sampled only after it. Spike-specific TCR breadth and depth rose after two AZD1222 doses.

V was pared by 1 base and J by 10 bases, with 13 bases between. Germline V gene lookup returns CDR1 MNHEY and CDR2 SMNVEV (reference sequence). The CDR3 contains 13 residues. The assay was immunoSEQ multiplex PCR, and TCRdb's table has in-frame clones only and misses some. This sample yields about 69,000 clones, of which roughly 83% are seen a single time; approximately 25% belongs to the top ten. Comment on this clone: Its matching antigen is unknown.

This TCR was sampled from an adult who received the AZD1222 COVID-19 vaccine. Sequences were derived from peripheral blood, sampled 28 days after the second AZD1222 dose. This chain joins TRBV27 and TRBJ1-2; unclear D gene. CDR3 DNA: TGTGCCAGCAGTTTATACGGGGATTCGGTCTACACCTTC. Protein sequence: CASSLYGDSVYTF.